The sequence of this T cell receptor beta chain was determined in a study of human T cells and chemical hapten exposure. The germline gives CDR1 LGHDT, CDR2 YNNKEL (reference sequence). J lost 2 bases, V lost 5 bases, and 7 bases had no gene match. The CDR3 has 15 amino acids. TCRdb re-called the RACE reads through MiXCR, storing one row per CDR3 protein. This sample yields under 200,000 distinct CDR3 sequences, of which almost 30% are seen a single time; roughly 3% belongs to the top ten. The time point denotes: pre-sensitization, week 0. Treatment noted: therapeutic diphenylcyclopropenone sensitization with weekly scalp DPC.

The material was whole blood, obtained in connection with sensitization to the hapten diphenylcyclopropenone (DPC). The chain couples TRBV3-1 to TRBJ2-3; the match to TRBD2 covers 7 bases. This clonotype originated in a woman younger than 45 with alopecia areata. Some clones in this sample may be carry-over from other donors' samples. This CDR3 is CASSSGERDTDTQYF. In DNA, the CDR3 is TGTGCCAGCAGCTCCGGCGAGCGGGACACAGATACGCAGTATTTT.